This TCR beta chain appears in the sequencing data of a study of CD8+ T cells in alopecia areata. Extraction of RNA preceded its reverse transcription into cDNA, which served as the sequencing template. Measured with immunoSEQ multiplex PCR; TCRdb has only the in-frame clones, and not every one. The sample contains roughly 25,000 clones, 40% to 65% of which appear only once. Researchers took lesional scalp punch biopsies and peripheral blood from people who were alopecia areata patients. Germline V CDR1 and CDR2: PRHDT, FYEKMQ (reference sequence). The CDR3 is 13 amino acids. V was trimmed by 5 bases and J by 8 bases, leaving 12 bases between them.

This sequence was found in a human donor with alopecia areata. This chain uses TRBV13 with TRBJ1-4; D remains ambiguous. The sample comprised NKG2D-high CD8+ T cells sorted from blood. The CDR3 coding sequence is TGTGCCAGCAGCACCCCCTGGACCGAAAAACTGTTTTTT. Translation gives CASSTPWTEKLFF.